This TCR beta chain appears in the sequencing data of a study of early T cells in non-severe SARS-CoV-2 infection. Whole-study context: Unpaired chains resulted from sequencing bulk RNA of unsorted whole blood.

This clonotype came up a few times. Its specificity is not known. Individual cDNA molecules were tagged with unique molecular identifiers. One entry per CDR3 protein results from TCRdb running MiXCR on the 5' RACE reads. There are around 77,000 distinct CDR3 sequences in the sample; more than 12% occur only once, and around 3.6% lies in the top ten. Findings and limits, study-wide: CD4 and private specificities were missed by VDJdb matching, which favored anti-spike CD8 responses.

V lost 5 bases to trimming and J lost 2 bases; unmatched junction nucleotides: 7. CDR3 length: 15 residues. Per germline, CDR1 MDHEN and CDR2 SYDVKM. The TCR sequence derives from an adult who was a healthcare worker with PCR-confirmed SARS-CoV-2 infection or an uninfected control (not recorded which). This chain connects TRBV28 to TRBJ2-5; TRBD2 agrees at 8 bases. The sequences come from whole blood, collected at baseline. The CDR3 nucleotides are TGTGCCAGCAGTGCGGGACTAGAGGCTCAAGAGACCCAGTACTTC. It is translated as CASSAGLEAQETQYF.